These T cell receptor beta chains were read from a single sample in a study of T cells after yellow fever vaccination. MiXCR, run by TCRdb on the 5' RACE reads, gives a single entry per CDR3 protein. The sample holds about 500,000 distinct CDR3 sequences; about a sixth are singletons and the top ten take around 15%. This material consisted of PBMCs, taken around 5 days after the first yellow fever vaccination. The receptors stem from a young man who received the YFV17D yellow fever vaccine. The CDR3 runs from the conserved cysteine through the conserved F or W. A D gene is named only where the DNA matches it firmly. The size field is filled for only some rows; it gives once, few, many or a size class.

v_gene	j_gene	abundance	d_gene	CDR3aa	CDR3nt
TRBV4-1	TRBJ2-2	many	-	CASSQGDGNTGELFF	TGCGCCAGCAGCCAGGGGGACGGGAACACCGGGGAGCTGTTTTTT
TRBV15	TRBJ1-4	few	TRBD1	CATSRGQGYEKLFF	TGTGCCACCAGCAGAGGACAGGGATATGAAAAACTGTTTTTT
TRBV7-9	TRBJ1-5	-	-	CASSLGYKDVNQPQHF	TGTGCCAGCAGCTTAGGATACAAAGACGTTAATCAGCCCCAGCATTTT
TRBV27	TRBJ2-3	-	-	CASSRLTTDTQYF	TGTGCCAGCAGCCGACTAACCACAGATACGCAGTATTTT
TRBV19	TRBJ2-2	few	-	CASSIGAGNTGELFF	TGTGCCAGTAGTATAGGGGCCGGAAACACCGGGGAGCTGTTTTTT
TRBV12-3/TRBV12-4	TRBJ1-2	-	-	CASRSTGGGYTF	TGTGCCAGCAGATCCACAGGAGGCGGCTACACCTTC
TRBV6-2/TRBV6-3	TRBJ2-1	-	TRBD1	CASSYGQGAIEQFF	TGTGCCAGCAGTTACGGGCAGGGGGCTATCGAGCAGTTCTTC
TRBV6-1	TRBJ1-2	-	TRBD1	CASSPDRGLGGYTF	TGTGCCAGCAGCCCGGACAGGGGGCTGGGTGGCTACACCTTC
TRBV12-3/TRBV12-4	TRBJ1-3	-	-	CASSSRQNSGNTIYF	TGTGCCAGCAGTTCCCGACAGAACTCTGGAAACACCATATATTTT
TRBV9	TRBJ1-4	-	TRBD1	CASSVRDRVNEKLFF	TGTGCCAGCAGCGTTCGGGACAGGGTCAATGAAAAACTGTTTTTT
TRBV7-8	TRBJ1-1	-	-	CASKTEQGNTEAFF	TGTGCCAGCAAGACAGAACAGGGGAACACTGAAGCTTTCTTT
TRBV20-1	TRBJ1-1	many	TRBD1	CSARSGGGTEAFF	TGCAGTGCTAGGTCAGGGGGTGGGACTGAAGCTTTCTTT
TRBV20-1	TRBJ2-5	-	-	CSAREDLQETQYF	TGCAGTGCTAGGGAGGATCTACAAGAGACCCAGTACTTC
TRBV5-4	TRBJ1-3	-	-	CASSDPRGSSGNTIYF	TGTGCCAGCAGCGACCCGAGGGGTAGCTCTGGAAACACCATATATTTT
TRBV7-9	TRBJ2-2	few	-	CASSRGAANTGELFF	TGTGCCAGCAGCCGGGGAGCAGCGAACACCGGGGAGCTGTTTTTT
TRBV2	TRBJ2-1	few	TRBD1	CATVRQGPHNEQFF	TGTGCCACCGTACGACAGGGTCCCCACAATGAGCAGTTCTTC
TRBV4-3	TRBJ2-2	-	-	CASSQRVAGELFF	TGCGCCAGCAGCCAACGGGTGGCCGGGGAGCTGTTTTTT
TRBV5-8	TRBJ2-7	few	-	CASSEIDEQYF	TGTGCCAGCAGCGAAATAGACGAGCAGTACTTC
TRBV12-3/TRBV12-4	TRBJ2-2	-	TRBD2	CASSLYGGSAGELFF	TGTGCCAGCAGTTTATACGGCGGGAGCGCCGGGGAGCTGTTTTTT
TRBV12-3/TRBV12-4	TRBJ1-3	-	-	CASSQKGSGNTIYF	TGTGCCAGCAGTCAAAAGGGGTCTGGAAACACCATATATTTT
TRBV3-1	TRBJ2-7	-	TRBD1	CASSQQGVGTYEQYF	TGTGCCAGCAGCCAGCAGGGGGTAGGGACCTACGAGCAGTACTTC
TRBV21-1	TRBJ1-5	few	-	CASSKARLPDEYSNQPQHF	TGTGCCAGCAGCAAAGCGAGGCTACCGGACGAGTATAGCAATCAGCCCCAGCATTTT
TRBV10-3	TRBJ2-3	-	TRBD1	CAISVRGPDTQYF	TGTGCCATCAGTGTTAGGGGGCCAGATACGCAGTATTTT
TRBV19	TRBJ2-1	many	-	CASSFAELVYNEQFF	TGTGCCAGTAGTTTTGCGGAACTCGTCTACAATGAGCAGTTCTTC
TRBV4-3	TRBJ2-1	many	-	CASSVRVGAYNEQFF	TGCGCCAGCAGCGTCAGGGTGGGGGCCTACAATGAGCAGTTCTTC
TRBV7-9	TRBJ2-1	-	TRBD2	CASSSPRGRGGNEQFF	TGTGCCAGCAGCTCCCCCCGAGGGCGGGGGGGAAATGAGCAGTTCTTC
TRBV20-1	TRBJ2-1	few	-	CSTNSLREVAGGEQFF	TGCAGTACCAACTCCCTAAGGGAAGTAGCTGGGGGTGAGCAGTTCTTC
TRBV5-1	TRBJ2-1	few	-	CASSLAGRSEQFF	TGCGCCAGCAGCTTGGCGGGTCGTAGTGAGCAGTTCTTC
TRBV14	TRBJ2-7	-	-	CASSQDMGGALYEQYF	TGTGCCAGCAGCCAAGATATGGGCGGGGCCCTCTACGAGCAGTACTTC
TRBV9	TRBJ2-5	-	-	CASSVEVSAYQETQYF	TGTGCCAGCAGCGTAGAAGTGTCAGCCTATCAAGAGACCCAGTACTTC
TRBV5-1	TRBJ2-5	-	-	CAIQRSPQETQYF	TGCGCCATCCAGAGGAGCCCTCAAGAGACCCAGTACTTC
TRBV5-4	TRBJ1-2	few	-	CASSSLKGTYGYTF	TGTGCCAGCAGCTCATTAAAGGGGACCTATGGCTACACCTTC